This T cell receptor beta chain appears in the sequencing data of a study of shared clonotypes between healthy human individuals. This clone appeared a single time. Antigen: not known. The CDR3 totals 18 residues. The V gene end was trimmed by 0 bases and the J gene end by 5 bases; junction bases not matched to a gene: 14. Germline V gene lookup returns CDR1 SGHVS and CDR2 FQNEAQ. When replicate PCRs were run on unsorted PBMC, they used around 0.3 ug DNA, tens of thousands of T cell genomes. Using ten immunoSEQ deep assay plates, investigators sequenced unsorted PBMC DNA. The table came from immunoSEQ multiplex PCR; TCRdb's copy has only in-frame clones and leaves some out. The repertoire holds about 560,000 clones, with roughly 79% as singletons. General study results and limits: It was expected that sequencing depth would affect clonotype sharing among donors.

This receptor was taken from a woman in her 40s in good health. Some clones in this sample may be carry-over from other donors' samples. The genes are TRBV7-8 and TRBJ2-5; 8 bases agree with TRBD2. Sequenced: PBMCs. The CDR3 DNA is TGTGCCAGCAGCTTAGCGGGCGGAGCGGGAGCGGGTTTGGAGACCCAGTACTTC. Translation: CASSLAGGAGAGLETQYF.